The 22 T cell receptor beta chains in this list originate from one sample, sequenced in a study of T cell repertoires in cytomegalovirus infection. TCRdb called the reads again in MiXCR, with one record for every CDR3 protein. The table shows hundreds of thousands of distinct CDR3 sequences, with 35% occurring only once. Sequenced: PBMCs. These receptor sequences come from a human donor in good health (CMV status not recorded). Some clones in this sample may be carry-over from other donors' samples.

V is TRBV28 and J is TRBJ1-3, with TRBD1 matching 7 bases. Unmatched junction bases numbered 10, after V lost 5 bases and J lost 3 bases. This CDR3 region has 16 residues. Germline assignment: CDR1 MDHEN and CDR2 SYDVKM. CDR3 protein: CASSPGGTVNGNTIYF. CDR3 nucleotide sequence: TGTGCCAGCAGTCCAGGGGGGACGGTGAATGGAAACACCATATATTTT.

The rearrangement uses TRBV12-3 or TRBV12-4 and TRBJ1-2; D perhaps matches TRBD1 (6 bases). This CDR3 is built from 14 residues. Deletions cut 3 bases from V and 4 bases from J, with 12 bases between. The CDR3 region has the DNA TGTGCCAGCAGTTTTACAGGGTTGGTCTATGGCTACACCTTC. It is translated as CASSFTGLVYGYTF.

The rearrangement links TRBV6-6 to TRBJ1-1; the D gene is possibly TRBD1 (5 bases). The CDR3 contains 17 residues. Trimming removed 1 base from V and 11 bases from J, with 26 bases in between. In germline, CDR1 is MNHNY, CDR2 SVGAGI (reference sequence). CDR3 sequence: CASSYFSQGWVPHDAFF. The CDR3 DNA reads TGTGCCAGCAGTTACTTCTCCCAGGGATGGGTACCCCACGACGCTTTCTTT.

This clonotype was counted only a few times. The CDR3 reads CSAIKPGQPNSPLHF. The CDR3 coding sequence is TGCAGTGCTATCAAACCGGGACAGCCTAATTCACCCCTCCACTTT. This rearrangement joins TRBV20-1 to TRBJ1-6; TRBD1 agrees at 7 bases. V shed 4 bases and J 6 bases; nucleotides not matched to a gene: 9. From germline, CDR1 is DFQATT and CDR2 SNEGSKA (reference sequence). CDR3 size: 15 residues.

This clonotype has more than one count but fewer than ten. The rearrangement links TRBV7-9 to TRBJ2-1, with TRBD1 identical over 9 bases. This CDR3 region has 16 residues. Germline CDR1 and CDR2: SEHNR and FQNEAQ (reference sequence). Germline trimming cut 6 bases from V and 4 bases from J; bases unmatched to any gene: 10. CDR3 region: CASRPLDRGDYNEQFF. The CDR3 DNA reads TGTGCCAGCAGGCCCCTCGACAGGGGGGATTACAATGAGCAGTTCTTC.

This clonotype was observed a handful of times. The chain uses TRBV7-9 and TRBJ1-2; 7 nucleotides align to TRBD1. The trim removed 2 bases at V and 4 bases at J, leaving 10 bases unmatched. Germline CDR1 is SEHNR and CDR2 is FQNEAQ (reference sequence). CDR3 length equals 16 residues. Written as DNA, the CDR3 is TGTGCCAGCAGCTTAAACCGGGACAGAAGGGGCTATGGCTACACCTTC. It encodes CASSLNRDRRGYGYTF.

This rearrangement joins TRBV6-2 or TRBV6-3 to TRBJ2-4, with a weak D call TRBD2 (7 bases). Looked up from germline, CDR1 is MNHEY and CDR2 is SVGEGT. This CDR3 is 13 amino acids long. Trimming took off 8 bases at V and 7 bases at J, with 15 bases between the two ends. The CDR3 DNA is TGTGCCAGCTGGGGGGGGGCCTGGAACATTCAGTACTTC. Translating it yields CASWGGAWNIQYF.

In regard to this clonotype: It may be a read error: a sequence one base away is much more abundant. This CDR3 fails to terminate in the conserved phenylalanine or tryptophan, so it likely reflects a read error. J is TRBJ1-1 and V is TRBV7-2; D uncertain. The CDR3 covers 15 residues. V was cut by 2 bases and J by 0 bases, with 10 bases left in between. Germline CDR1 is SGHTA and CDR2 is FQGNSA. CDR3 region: CASSLSGTMNTEAFL. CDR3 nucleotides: TGTGCCAGCAGCTTATCGGGAACTATGAACACTGAAGCTTTCTTG.

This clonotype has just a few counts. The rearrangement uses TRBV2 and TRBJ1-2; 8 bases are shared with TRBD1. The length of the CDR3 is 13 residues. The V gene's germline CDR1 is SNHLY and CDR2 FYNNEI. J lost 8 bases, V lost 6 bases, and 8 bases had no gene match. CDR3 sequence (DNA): TGTGCCAGCAGCCAGGACAGGGAGTACGGCTACACCTTC. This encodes CASSQDREYGYTF. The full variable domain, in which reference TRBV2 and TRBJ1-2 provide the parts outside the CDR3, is EPEVTQTPSHQVTQMGQEVILRCVPISNHLYFYWYRQILGQKVEFLVSFYNNEISEKSEIFDDQFSVERPDGSNFTLKIRSTKLEDSAMYFCASSQDREYGYTFGSGTRLTVV.

Here the CDR3 reads CASSAITGGVTEAFF. The CDR3 coding sequence is TGTGCCAGCAGTGCAATTACAGGGGGGGTCACTGAAGCTTTCTTT. This chain uses TRBV27 with TRBJ1-1, with TRBD1 matching 8 bases. Germline trimming cut 5 bases from V and 4 bases from J; bases unmatched to any gene: 9. This CDR3 spans 15 amino acids. Germline V lookup: CDR1 MNHEY, CDR2 SMNVEV (reference sequence).

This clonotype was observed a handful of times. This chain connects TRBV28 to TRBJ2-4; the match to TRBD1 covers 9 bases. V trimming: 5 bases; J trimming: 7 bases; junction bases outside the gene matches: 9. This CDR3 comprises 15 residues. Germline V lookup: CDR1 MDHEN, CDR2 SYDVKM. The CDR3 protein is CASSTSGDRANIQYF. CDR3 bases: TGTGCCAGCAGTACATCGGGGGACAGGGCGAACATTCAGTACTTC.

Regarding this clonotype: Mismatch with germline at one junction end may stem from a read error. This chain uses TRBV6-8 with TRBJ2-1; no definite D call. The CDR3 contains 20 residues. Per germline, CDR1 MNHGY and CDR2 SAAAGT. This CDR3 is CASSYPPGPTLTSSYDEQFF. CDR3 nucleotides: TGTGCCAGCAGTTACCCCCCAGGACCAACCCTTACGAGCTCCTACGATGAGCAGTTCTTC.

The CDR3 coding sequence is TGTGCCAGCAGCTTGGGGGAAGGCACAGATACGCAGTATTTT. Translation: CASSLGEGTDTQYF. This chain uses TRBV5-4 with TRBJ2-3; D gene unclear. From germline, CDR1 is SGHNT and CDR2 YYREEE (reference sequence). The V and J ends lost 0 bases and 1 base respectively, with 6 bases between them. The CDR3 is 14 amino acids. The full variable domain, in which reference TRBV5-4 and TRBJ2-3 provide the parts outside the CDR3, is ETGVTQSPTHLIKTRGQQVTLRCSSQSGHNTVSWYQQALGQGPQFIFQYYREEENGRGNFPPRFSGLQFPNYSSELNVNALELDDSALYLCASSLGEGTDTQYFGPGTRLTVL.

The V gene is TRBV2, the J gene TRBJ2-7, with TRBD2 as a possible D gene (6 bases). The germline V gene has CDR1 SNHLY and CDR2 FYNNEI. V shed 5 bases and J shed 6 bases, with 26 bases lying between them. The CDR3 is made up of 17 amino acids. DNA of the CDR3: TGTGCCAGCAGTAGGACCAGGTCGAGGGACTGGCGTTCCGAGCAGTACTTC. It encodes CASSRTRSRDWRSEQYF. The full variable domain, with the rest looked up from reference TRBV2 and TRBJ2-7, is EPEVTQTPSHQVTQMGQEVILRCVPISNHLYFYWYRQILGQKVEFLVSFYNNEISEKSEIFDDQFSVERPDGSNFTLKIRSTKLEDSAMYFCASSRTRSRDWRSEQYFGPGTRLTVT.

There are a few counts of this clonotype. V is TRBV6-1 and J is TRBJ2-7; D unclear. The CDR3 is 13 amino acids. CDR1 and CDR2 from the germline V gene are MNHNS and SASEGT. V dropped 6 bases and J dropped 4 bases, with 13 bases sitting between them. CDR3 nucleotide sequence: TGTGCCAGCAGGGACCCATTGGGGTACGAGCAGTACTTC. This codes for CASRDPLGYEQYF.

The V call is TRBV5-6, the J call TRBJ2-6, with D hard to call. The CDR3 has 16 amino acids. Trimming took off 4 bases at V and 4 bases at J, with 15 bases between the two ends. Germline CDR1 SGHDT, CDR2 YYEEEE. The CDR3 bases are TGTGCCAGCAGCCAGGACCTTTTTACCGGGGCCAACGTCCTGACTTTC. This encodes CASSQDLFTGANVLTF. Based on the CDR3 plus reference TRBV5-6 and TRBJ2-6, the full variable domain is DAGVTQSPTHLIKTRGQQVTLRCSPKSGHDTVSWYQQALGQGPQFIFQYYEEEERQRGNFPDRFSGHQFPNYSSELNVNALLLGDSALYLCASSQDLFTGANVLTFGAGSRLTVL.

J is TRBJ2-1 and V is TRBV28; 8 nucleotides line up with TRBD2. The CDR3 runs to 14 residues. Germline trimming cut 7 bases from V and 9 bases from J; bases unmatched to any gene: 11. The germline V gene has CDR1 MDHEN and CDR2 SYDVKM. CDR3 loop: CASTFGVAGFEQFF. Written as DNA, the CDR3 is TGTGCCAGCACCTTTGGAGTAGCGGGATTTGAGCAGTTCTTC.

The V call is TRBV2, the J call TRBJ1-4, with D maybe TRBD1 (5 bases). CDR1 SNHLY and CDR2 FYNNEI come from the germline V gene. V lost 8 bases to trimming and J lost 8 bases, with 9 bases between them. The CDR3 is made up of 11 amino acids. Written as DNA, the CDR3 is TGTGCCAGCGAAGGGGAGGAAAAACTGTTTTTT. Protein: CASEGEEKLFF.

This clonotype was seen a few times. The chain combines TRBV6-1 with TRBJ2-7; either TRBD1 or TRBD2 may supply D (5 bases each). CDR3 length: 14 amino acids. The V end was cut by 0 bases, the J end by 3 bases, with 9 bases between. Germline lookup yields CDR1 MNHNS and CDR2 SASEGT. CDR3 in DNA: TGTGCCAGCAGTGAAGCAGGGGACCACTACGAGCAGTACTTC. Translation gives CASSEAGDHYEQYF.

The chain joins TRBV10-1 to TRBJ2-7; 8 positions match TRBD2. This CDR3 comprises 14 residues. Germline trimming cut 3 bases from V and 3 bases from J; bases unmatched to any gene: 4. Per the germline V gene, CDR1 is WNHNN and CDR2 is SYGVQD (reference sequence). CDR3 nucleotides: TGCGCCAGCAGTGAAAAGCGGGGGTGCTACGAGCAGTACTTC. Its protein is CASSEKRGCYEQYF.

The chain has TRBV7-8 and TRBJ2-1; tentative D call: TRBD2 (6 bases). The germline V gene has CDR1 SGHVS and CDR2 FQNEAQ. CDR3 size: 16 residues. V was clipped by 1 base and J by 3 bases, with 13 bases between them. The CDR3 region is CASSLDWSGDYNEQFF. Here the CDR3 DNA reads TGTGCCAGCAGCTTAGATTGGTCGGGAGACTACAATGAGCAGTTCTTC.

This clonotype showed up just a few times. CDR3 loop: CASCQGSYNEQFF. In nucleotides, the CDR3 is TGTGCCAGCTGCCAGGGGTCCTACAATGAGCAGTTCTTC. The chain couples TRBV12-3 or TRBV12-4 to TRBJ2-1; TRBD1 is a possible D gene (6 bases). With 8 bases removed from V and 1 base from J, the gap between germline ends came to 9 bases. This CDR3 contains 13 residues.